The 2 T cell receptor beta chains presented below share a single source sample, sequenced in a study of T cells in localized non-small cell lung cancer. Libraries were prepared by immunoSEQ multiplex PCR; TCRdb keeps only in-frame clonotypes and omits some of them. The table shows some 64,000 clones, with around 81% occurring only once. The sequences come from PBMCs, collected before any cancer treatment. All receptors derive from a man between 35 and 75 years old with stage II lung adenocarcinoma.

The chain has TRBV7-6 and TRBJ2-3; no reliable D call. With 1 base removed from V and 0 bases from J, the gap between germline ends came to 11 bases. CDR3 length: 16 residues. Germline V gene lookup returns CDR1 SGHVS and CDR2 FNYEAQ. The CDR3 loop reads CASSLVGSPSTDTQYF. CDR3 bases: TGTGCCAGCAGCTTAGTCGGCTCTCCTAGCACAGATACGCAGTATTTT.

This sequence joins TRBV18 and TRBJ2-7, with D possibly matching TRBD1 (6 bases). With 3 bases removed from V and 2 bases from J, the gap between germline ends came to 11 bases. Germline lookup yields CDR1 KGHSH and CDR2 LQKENI. CDR3 length: 14 amino acids. In DNA, the CDR3 is TGTGCCAGCTCACCTGACAGGTCGACCTACGAGCAGTACTTC. Protein sequence: CASSPDRSTYEQYF. The whole variable domain, remainder taken from reference TRBV18 and TRBJ2-7, is NAGVMQNPRHLVRRRGQEARLRCSPMKGHSHVYWYRQLPEEGLKFMVYLQKENIIDESGMPKERFSAEFPKEGPSILRIQQVVRGDSAAYFCASSPDRSTYEQYFGPGTRLTVT.